This T cell receptor (beta chain) appears in the sequencing data of a study of STAT5B mutations in CD4+ large granular lymphocyte leukemia. Study-wide points: Top patient clones used TRBV06 genes more often: 8/27 versus 2/35 in controls. Main leukemic clonotypes were patient-specific, but more than 20% appeared at low frequency elsewhere.

CDR1 and CDR2 (germline): MNHNY, SVGAGI (reference sequence). CDR3 length: 13 residues. Trimming removed 9 bases from V and 8 bases from J, with 16 bases in between. On this clone itself: No antigen is known for it.

This was a survey-level run. Profiled with immunoSEQ multiplex PCR; TCRdb holds only in-frame clones, not every one. The sample consists of tens of thousands of clones, 65% to 90% of them appearing once. The gene calls are TRBV6-6 and TRBJ1-4, with D hard to call. The source is a human donor in good health. Sequencing used CD4+ T cells from blood buffy coats. The CDR3: CASQLGRGEKLFF. DNA of the CDR3: TGTGCCAGTCAATTAGGGCGCGGCGAAAAACTGTTTTTT.